The sequence of this T cell receptor beta chain was determined in a study of T cell responses to AZD1222 COVID-19 vaccine. Produced via immunoSEQ multiplex PCR; TCRdb's table is partial and in-frame only. The table shows 65,000 to 95,000 clones, with 75% to 85% occurring only once. The V end was cut by 5 bases, the J end by 4 bases, with 21 bases between. CDR3 length: 18 residues. Per the germline V gene, CDR1 is LNHDA and CDR2 is SQIVND (reference sequence). The input for sequencing was peripheral blood, taken on day 0 of AZD1222 vaccination. This receptor was obtained from an adult in good health. V gene TRBV19 combines with J gene TRBJ2-6, with D possibly being TRBD1 (6 bases). CDR3 residues: CASSHRFRTGTGANVLTF. As DNA, the CDR3 is TGTGCCAGTAGTCACAGGTTCAGAACAGGGACCGGGGCCAACGTCCTGACTTTC.